The 2 T cell receptor beta chains below come from one sample, sequenced in a study of cytomegalovirus exposure and HLA in healthy donors. Produced via immunoSEQ multiplex PCR; TCRdb's table is partial and in-frame only. Of some 240,000 clones in the sample, about 90% are singletons; the top ten hold 1.2%. The material sequenced was PBMCs. These receptors all come from a woman aged 25-40 years in good health and CMV-seropositive.

The genes are TRBV29-1 and TRBJ2-3; D is perhaps TRBD1 (6 bases). Per the germline V gene, CDR1 is SQVTM and CDR2 is ANQGSEA. The CDR3 extends over 15 amino acids. Trimming removed 6 bases at V and 0 bases at J, with 16 bases between. The CDR3 DNA reads as TGCAGCGTCGAGGGGACACTGACTAGCACAGATACGCAGTATTTT. Translation: CSVEGTLTSTDTQYF.

This clone has at least ten counts. The DNA for the CDR3 is TGTGCCAGTGGGTTCCGGAGGGAACATGAAAAACTGTTTTTT. Translating it yields CASGFRREHEKLFF. V gene TRBV19 combines with J gene TRBJ1-4, with D hard to call. The germline V and J ends were trimmed by 8 bases and 6 bases, with 16 bases remaining between them. Germline V CDR1 and CDR2: LNHDA, SQIVND (reference sequence). The CDR3 length is 14 residues.